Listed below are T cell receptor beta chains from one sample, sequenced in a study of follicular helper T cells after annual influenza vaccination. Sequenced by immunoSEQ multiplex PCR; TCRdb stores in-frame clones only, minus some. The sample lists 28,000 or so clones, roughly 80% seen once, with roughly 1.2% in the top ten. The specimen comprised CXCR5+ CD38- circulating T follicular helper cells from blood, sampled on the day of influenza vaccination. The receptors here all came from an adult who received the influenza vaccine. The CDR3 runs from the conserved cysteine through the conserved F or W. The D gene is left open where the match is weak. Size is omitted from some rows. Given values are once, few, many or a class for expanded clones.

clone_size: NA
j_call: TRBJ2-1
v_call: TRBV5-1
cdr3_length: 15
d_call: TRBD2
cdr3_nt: TGCGCCAGCAGCTGGACTAGCGGGAAAAACAATGAGCAGTTCTTC
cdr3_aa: CASSWTSGKNNEQFF

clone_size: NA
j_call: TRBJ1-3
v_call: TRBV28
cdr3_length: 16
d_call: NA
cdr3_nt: TGTGCCAGCAGTGAGGACAGTTCCTTTCCTGGAAACACCATATATTTT
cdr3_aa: CASSEDSSFPGNTIYF

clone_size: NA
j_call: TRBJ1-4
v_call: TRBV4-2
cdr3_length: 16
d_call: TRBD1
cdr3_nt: TGTGCCAGCAGCCCAAGCCAGGGGGCGCGGAATGAAAAACTGTTTTTT
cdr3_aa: CASSPSQGARNEKLFF

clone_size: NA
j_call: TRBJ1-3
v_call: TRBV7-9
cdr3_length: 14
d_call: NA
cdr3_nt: TGTGCCAGCAGCTTAGGCGGCTCTGGAAACACCATATATTTT
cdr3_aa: CASSLGGSGNTIYF

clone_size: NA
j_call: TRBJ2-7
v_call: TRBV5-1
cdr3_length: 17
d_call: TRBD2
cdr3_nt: TGCGCCAGCAGCTTGGAACCTAGCGGGATAATAGCCTACGAGCAGTACTTC
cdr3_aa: CASSLEPSGIIAYEQYF

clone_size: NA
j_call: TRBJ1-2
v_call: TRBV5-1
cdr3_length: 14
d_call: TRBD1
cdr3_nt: TGCGCCAGCAGCCCAACGGGACAGTCCTATGGCTACACCTTC
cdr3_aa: CASSPTGQSYGYTF

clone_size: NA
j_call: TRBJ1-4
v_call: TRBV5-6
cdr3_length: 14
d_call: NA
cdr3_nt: TGTGCCAGCAGCTTGGGCCCGCCACAAGAAAAACTGTTTTTT
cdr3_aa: CASSLGPPQEKLFF

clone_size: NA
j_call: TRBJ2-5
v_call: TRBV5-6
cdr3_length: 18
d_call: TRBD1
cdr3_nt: TGTGCCAGCAGCTTACCCCGGGACAGGGGGCGAGGATTAGAGACCCAGTACTTC
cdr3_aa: CASSLPRDRGRGLETQYF

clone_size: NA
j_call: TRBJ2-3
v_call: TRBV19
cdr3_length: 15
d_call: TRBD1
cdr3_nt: TGTGCCAGTATTGGCAGGGGGCTAGGCACAGATACGCAGTATTTT
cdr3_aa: CASIGRGLGTDTQYF

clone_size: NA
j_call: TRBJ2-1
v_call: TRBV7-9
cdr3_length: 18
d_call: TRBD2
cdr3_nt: TGTGCCAGCAGCTTAGCCCAAATGACTAGCGGGGTGACCAATGAGCAGTTCTTC
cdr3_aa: CASSLAQMTSGVTNEQFF

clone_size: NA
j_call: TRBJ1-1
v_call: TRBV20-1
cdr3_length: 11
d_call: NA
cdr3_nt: TGCAGTGCTAGATGGAGCACCGAAGCTTTCTTT
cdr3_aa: CSARWSTEAFF

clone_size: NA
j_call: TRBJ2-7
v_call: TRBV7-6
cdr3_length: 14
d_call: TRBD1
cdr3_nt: TGTGCCGGCAGCTTAGACAGGGGCCCCTACGAGCAGTACTTC
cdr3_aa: CAGSLDRGPYEQYF

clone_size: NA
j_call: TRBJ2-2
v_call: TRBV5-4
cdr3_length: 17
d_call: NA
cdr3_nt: TGTGCCAGCAGTCCCCCGGGGGCGGGAGTGGGCACCGGGGAGCTGTTTTTT
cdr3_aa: CASSPPGAGVGTGELFF

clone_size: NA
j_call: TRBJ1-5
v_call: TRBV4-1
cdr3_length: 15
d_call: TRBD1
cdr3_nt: TGCGCCAGCAGAATGTCCGGGACAGCGAATCAGCCCCAGCATTTT
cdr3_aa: CASRMSGTANQPQHF

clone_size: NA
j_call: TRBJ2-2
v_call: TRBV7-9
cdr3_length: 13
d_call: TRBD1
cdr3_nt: TGTGCCAGCAGCTCCGGACAGGCCGGGGAGCTGTTTTTT
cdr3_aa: CASSSGQAGELFF

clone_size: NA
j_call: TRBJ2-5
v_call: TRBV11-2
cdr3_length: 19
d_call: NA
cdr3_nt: TGTGCCAGCAGCCCAAAAACTGGTAGTCAGTTTTATACGGGGGAGACCCAGTACTTC
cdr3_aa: CASSPKTGSQFYTGETQYF

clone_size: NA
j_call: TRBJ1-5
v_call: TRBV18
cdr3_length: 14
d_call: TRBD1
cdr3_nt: TGTGCCAGCTCACCACCGGCAGGGGGGCCGCCCCAGCATTTT
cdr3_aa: CASSPPAGGPPQHF

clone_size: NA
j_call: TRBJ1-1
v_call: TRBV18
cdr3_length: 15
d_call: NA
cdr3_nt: TGTGCCAGCTCCCAGAGGGTCCTGACCCAGGCTGAAGCTTTCTTT
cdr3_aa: CASSQRVLTQAEAFF

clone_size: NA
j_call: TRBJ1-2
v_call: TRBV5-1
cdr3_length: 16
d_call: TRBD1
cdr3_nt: TGCGCCAGCAGCTTGGCCTCTAGGGACAGGGTTGGTGGCTACACCTTC
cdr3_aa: CASSLASRDRVGGYTF

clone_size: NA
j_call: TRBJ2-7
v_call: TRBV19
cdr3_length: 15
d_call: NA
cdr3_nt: TGTGCCAGTAGTATTTCACCCCTAGGTGCCTACGAGCAGTACTTC
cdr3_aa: CASSISPLGAYEQYF

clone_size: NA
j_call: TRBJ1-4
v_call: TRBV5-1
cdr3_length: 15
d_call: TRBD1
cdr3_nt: TGCGCCAGCCGTATCACCGGGACAGGGTATGAAAAACTGTTTTTT
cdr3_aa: CASRITGTGYEKLFF

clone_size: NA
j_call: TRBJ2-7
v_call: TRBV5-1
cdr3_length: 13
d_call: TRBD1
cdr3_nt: TGCGCCAGCAGCTCCGGACAGGGTAACGAGCAGTACTTC
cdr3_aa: CASSSGQGNEQYF

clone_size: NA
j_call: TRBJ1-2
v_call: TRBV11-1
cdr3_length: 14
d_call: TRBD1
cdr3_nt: TGTGCCAGCAGCCCCCGACAGGGATCCTATGGCTACACCTTC
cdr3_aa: CASSPRQGSYGYTF

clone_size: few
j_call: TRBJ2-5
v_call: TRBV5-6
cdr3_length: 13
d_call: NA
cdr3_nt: TGTGCCAGCAGCCAAGGTCTGCGGGAGACCCAGTACTTC
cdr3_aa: CASSQGLRETQYF

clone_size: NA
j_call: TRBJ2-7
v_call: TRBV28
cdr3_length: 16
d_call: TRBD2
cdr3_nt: TGTGCCAGCAGTTCACCGGGACTAGCGCGGGTGGCTGAGCAGTACTTC
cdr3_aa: CASSSPGLARVAEQYF

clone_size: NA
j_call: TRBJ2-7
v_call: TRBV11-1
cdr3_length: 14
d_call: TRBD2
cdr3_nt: TGTGCCAGCAGCTCCGAGCGGGAGAGCTACGAGCAGTACTTC
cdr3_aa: CASSSERESYEQYF

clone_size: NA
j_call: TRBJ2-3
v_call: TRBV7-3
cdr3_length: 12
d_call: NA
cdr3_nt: TGTGCCAGCAGCCCCGGCCTAGAAACGCAGTATTTT
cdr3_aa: CASSPGLETQYF